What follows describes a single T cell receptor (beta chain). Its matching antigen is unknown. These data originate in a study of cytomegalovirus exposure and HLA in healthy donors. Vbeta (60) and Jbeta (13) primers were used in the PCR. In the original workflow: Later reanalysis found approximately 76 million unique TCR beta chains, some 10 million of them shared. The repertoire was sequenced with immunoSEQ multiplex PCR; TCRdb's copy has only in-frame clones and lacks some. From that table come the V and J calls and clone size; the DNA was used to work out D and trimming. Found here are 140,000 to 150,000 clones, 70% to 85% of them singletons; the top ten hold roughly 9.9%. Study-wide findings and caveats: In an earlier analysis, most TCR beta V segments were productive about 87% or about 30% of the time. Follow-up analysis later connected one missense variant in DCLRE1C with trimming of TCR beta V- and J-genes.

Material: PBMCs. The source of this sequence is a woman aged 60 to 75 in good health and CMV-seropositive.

Here the CDR3 reads CASSLNRGYGYTF. The CDR3 DNA sequence: TGTGCCAGCAGCCTAAACAGGGGCTATGGCTACACCTTC. This rearrangement joins TRBV7-2 to TRBJ1-2; TRBD1 matches 7 bases. Germline V lookup: CDR1 SGHTA, CDR2 FQGNSA. This CDR3 region has 13 residues. Trimming at V came to 5 bases and at J to 4 bases, leaving 4 bases not matched to a gene.